This entry lists 3 T cell receptor beta chains sequenced from one sample in a study of patients and donors after allogeneic stem cell transplantation. Via MiXCR, TCRdb re-called the RT-PCR reads, giving one row per CDR3 protein. Of 400,000 to 500,000 distinct CDR3 sequences listed, around 15% are singletons. The sample taken for sequencing was blood, either unsorted or a sorted T cell fraction (not recorded which). The receptors stem from a human donor who was either an allogeneic HSCT recipient or a stem cell or donor lymphocyte infusion donor (not recorded which). It is not recorded whose cells these are; they may come from a transplant donor.

This clonotype has ten or more counts. The rearrangement joins TRBV5-1 to TRBJ1-1; 10 bases are shared with TRBD1. V was clipped by 4 bases and J by 7 bases; unmatched bases: 10. CDR3 length equals 15 residues. Looked up from germline, CDR1 is SGHRS and CDR2 is YFSETQ. CDR3 sequence: CASSSFDRGLVEAFF. The CDR3 DNA sequence: TGCGCCAGCAGCAGTTTCGACAGGGGGCTGGTTGAAGCTTTCTTT. The full variable domain, completed using reference TRBV5-1 and TRBJ1-1, is KAGVTQTPRYLIKTRGQQVTLSCSPISGHRSVSWYQQTPGQGLQFLFEYFSETQRNKGNFPGRFSGRQFSNSRSEMNVSTLELGDSALYLCASSSFDRGLVEAFFGQGTRLTVV.

This clonotype was counted a few times. This rearrangement joins TRBV11-2 to TRBJ2-5; 16 bases match TRBD2. V shed 2 bases and J 5 bases; nucleotides not matched to a gene: 8. CDR1 and CDR2 (germline): SGHAT, FQNNGV. The CDR3 runs to 18 residues. The CDR3 loop reads CASSLSGTSGGARETQYF. DNA for the CDR3: TGTGCCAGCAGCTTATCCGGGACTAGCGGGGGGGCTAGGGAGACCCAGTACTTC.

The sample holds a few counts of this clonotype. The chain uses TRBV6-1 and TRBJ2-1, with a weak D call TRBD2 (7 bases). The CDR3 covers 16 residues. Germline assignment: CDR1 MNHNS and CDR2 SASEGT. The V gene lost 7 bases and the J gene lost 6 bases, with 22 bases spanning the gap. The CDR3 sequence: CASTPEGGGAPNEQFF. CDR3 in DNA: TGTGCCAGCACACCCGAGGGAGGGGGGGCCCCCAATGAGCAGTTCTTC.